Below are 8 T cell receptor beta chains sequenced from a single sample in a study of shared clonotypes between healthy human individuals. Using immunoSEQ multiplex PCR, the repertoire was profiled, and TCRdb retains in-frame clones only, with some absent. The data contain more than 850,000 clones, 75% to 80% of them singletons. Sequencing was carried out using memory CD4+ T cells from PBMCs. Indicated subset: CD45RA-negative fraction. The receptors originated from a man aged 18-30 years in good health. Some clones in this sample may be carry-over from other donors' samples.

The CDR3 loop is CASRAGTRNQPQHF. CDR3 sequence (DNA): TGTGCCAGCAGAGCCGGGACACGAAATCAGCCCCAGCATTTT. The chain uses TRBV28 and TRBJ1-5; D is possibly TRBD1 (6 bases). Trimming removed 6 bases at V and 4 bases at J, with 13 bases between. The germline gives CDR1 MDHEN, CDR2 SYDVKM. The CDR3 runs 14 residues.

The CDR3 sequence: CASSPFRRAATDEQYF. CDR3 DNA sequence: TGTGCCAGCTCACCATTCCGGCGGGCCGCTACCGACGAGCAGTACTTC. This chain connects TRBV18 to TRBJ2-7; D might be TRBD2 (5 bases). The V end lost 2 bases, the J end lost 5 bases, and 19 bases lay between the germline ends. The CDR3 consists of 16 residues. Germline-derived CDR1 and CDR2 are KGHSH and LQKENI.

The CDR3 DNA is TGCGCCAGCAGAGACCGGGACAGGGATTCCTACGAGCAGTACTTC. Protein: CASRDRDRDSYEQYF. This rearrangement joins TRBV10-1 to TRBJ2-7; 9 bases are shared with TRBD1. This CDR3 spans 15 amino acids. Trimming removed 6 bases from V and 1 base from J; junction bases left unmatched: 7. In germline, CDR1 is WNHNN, CDR2 SYGVQD (reference sequence).

V usage is TRBV5-5 and J usage is TRBJ2-1; D might be TRBD1 or TRBD2, each matching 5 bases. CDR3 size: 11 residues. In germline, CDR1 is SGHKS, CDR2 YYEKEE (reference sequence). V lost 4 bases, J lost 9 bases, and 8 bases lay in between. The CDR3 DNA is TGTGCCAGCAGCCCGAGGGGTGAGCAGTTCTTC. This encodes CASSPRGEQFF. The entire variable domain, with the rest obtained from reference TRBV5-5 and TRBJ2-1, is as follows: DAGVTQSPTHLIKTRGQQVTLRCSPISGHKSVSWYQQVLGQGPQFIFQYYEKEERGRGNFPDRFSARQFPNYSSELNVNALLLGDSALYLCASSPRGEQFFGPGTRLTVL.

Remarks on this clone: The sample holds other DNA sequences that translate to the same CDR3. The CDR3 DNA reads TGTGCCGGAGGGGACACAGATACGCAGTATTTT. As protein: CAGGDTDTQYF. V and J are TRBV28 and TRBJ2-3; D possibly corresponds to TRBD2 (6 bases). Germline assignment: CDR1 MDHEN and CDR2 SYDVKM. CDR3 length equals 11 residues. Trimming removed 11 bases at V and 2 bases at J, with 8 bases between.

J is TRBJ2-7 and V is TRBV4-2; 7 bases match TRBD2. The germline V gene has CDR1 LGHNA and CDR2 YNFKEQ. V shed 4 bases, J shed 3 bases, and the junction held 3 bases outside the gene matches. The CDR3 spans 13 residues. The DNA for the CDR3 is TGTGCCAGCAGCCCCAGCGGGGACTACGAGCAGTACTTC. Translation: CASSPSGDYEQYF.

V usage is TRBV10-3 and J usage is TRBJ2-1; tentatively, D is TRBD1 (6 bases). The germline V gene encodes CDR1 ENHRY and CDR2 SYGVKD. V lost 0 bases and J lost 8, with 17 bases in between. The CDR3 runs 16 residues. The CDR3 reads CAISESRTLGGDEQFF. In DNA form, the CDR3 reads TGTGCCATCAGTGAGTCGAGGACTCTTGGGGGCGATGAGCAGTTCTTC.

This clone was counted only a few times. The chain couples TRBV27 to TRBJ2-1; 14 positions match TRBD2. Trimming cost V 4 bases and J 3 bases; bases outside gene matches: 11. Germline CDR1 reads MNHEY; CDR2 reads SMNVEV (reference sequence). The CDR3 is made up of 19 amino acids. The CDR3 DNA sequence: TGTGCCAGCAGTTCCTTTGGACTAGCGGGAGGATCTTTCTACAATGAGCAGTTCTTC. This translates into CASSSFGLAGGSFYNEQFF.